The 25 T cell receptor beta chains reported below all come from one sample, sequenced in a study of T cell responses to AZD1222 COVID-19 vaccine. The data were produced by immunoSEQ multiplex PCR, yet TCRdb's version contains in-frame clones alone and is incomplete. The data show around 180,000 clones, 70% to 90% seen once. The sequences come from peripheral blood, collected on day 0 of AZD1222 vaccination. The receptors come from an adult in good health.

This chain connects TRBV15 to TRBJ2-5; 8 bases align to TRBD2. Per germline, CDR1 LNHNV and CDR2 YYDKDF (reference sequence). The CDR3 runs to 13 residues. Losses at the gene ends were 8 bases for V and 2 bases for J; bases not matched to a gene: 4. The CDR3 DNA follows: TGTGCCACCGCTACTAGCGGTCAAGAGACCCAGTACTTC. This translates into CATATSGQETQYF.

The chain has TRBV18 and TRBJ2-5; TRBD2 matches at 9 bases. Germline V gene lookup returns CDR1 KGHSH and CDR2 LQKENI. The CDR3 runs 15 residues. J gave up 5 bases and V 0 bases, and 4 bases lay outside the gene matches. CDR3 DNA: TGTGCCAGCTCACCACCGGGACTAGCTTCGGAGACCCAGTACTTC. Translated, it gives CASSPPGLASETQYF.

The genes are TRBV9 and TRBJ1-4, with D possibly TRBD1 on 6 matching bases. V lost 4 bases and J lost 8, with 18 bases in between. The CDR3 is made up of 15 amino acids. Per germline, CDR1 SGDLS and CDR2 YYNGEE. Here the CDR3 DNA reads TGTGCCAGCAGCCCCGGGGGCCGTTTTAGGGAAAAACTGTTTTTT. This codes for CASSPGGRFREKLFF.

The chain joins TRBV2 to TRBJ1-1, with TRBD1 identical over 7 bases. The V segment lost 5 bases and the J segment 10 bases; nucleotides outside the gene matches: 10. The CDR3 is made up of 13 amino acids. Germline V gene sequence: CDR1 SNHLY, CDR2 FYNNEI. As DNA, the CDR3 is TGTGCCAGCAGTTCTACAGGGGAATACGGAGCTTTCTTT. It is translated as CASSSTGEYGAFF.

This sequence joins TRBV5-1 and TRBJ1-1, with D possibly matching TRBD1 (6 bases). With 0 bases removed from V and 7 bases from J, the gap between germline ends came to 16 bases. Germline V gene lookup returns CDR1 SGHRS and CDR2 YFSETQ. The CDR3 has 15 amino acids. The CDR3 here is CASSLAGAKGGEAFF. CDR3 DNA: TGCGCCAGCAGCTTGGCAGGGGCGAAGGGGGGTGAAGCTTTCTTT.

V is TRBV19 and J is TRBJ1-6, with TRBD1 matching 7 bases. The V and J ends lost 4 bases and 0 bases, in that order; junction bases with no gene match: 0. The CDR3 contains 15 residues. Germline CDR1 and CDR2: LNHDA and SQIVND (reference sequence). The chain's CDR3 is CASSNRGSYNSPLHF. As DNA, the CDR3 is TGTGCCAGTAGTAACAGGGGCTCCTATAATTCACCCCTCCACTTT. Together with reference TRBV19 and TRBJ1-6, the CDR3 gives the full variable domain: DGGITQSPKYLFRKEGQNVTLSCEQNLNHDAMYWYRQDPGQGLRLIYYSQIVNDFQKGDIAEGYSVSREKKESFPLTVTSAQKNPTAFYLCASSNRGSYNSPLHFGNGTRLTVT.

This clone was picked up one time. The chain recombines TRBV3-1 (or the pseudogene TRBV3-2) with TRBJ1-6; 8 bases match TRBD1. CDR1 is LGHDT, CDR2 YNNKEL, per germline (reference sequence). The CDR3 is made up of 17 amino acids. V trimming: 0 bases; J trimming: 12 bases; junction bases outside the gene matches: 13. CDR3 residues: CASSQEAPDRAGEPLHF. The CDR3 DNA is TGTGCCAGCAGCCAAGAGGCCCCGGACAGGGCTGGTGAACCCCTCCACTTT.

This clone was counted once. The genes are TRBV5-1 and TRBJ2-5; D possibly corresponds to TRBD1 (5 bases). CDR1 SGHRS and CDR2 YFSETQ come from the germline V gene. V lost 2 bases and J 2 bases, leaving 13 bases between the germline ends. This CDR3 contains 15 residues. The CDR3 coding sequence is TGCGCCAGCAGCTTCTCAGGGAACCTACAAGAGACCCAGTACTTC. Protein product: CASSFSGNLQETQYF.

The CDR3 coding sequence is TGTGCCATCAGTGAGGGGGGGGCCTTGACCTACGAGCAGTACTTC. This gives the protein CAISEGGALTYEQYF. This rearrangement joins TRBV10-3 to TRBJ2-7; D perhaps matches TRBD2 (7 bases). Germline loops: CDR1 ENHRY, CDR2 SYGVKD. V was shortened by 2 bases and J by 2 bases, with 13 bases between the two germline ends. The CDR3 is 15 residues long.

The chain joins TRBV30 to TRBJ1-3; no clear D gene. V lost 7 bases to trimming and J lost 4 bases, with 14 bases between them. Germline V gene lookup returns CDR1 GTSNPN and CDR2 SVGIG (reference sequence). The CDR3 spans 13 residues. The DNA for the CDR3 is TGTGCCTCCGATATGGGAGCAGGAAACACCATATATTTT. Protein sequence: CASDMGAGNTIYF.

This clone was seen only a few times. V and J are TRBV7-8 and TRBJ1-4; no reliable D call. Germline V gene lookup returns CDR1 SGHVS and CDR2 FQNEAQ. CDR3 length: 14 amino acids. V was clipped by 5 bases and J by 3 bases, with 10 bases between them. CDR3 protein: CASSATPANEKLFF. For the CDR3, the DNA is TGTGCCAGCAGCGCCACACCGGCTAATGAAAAACTGTTTTTT.

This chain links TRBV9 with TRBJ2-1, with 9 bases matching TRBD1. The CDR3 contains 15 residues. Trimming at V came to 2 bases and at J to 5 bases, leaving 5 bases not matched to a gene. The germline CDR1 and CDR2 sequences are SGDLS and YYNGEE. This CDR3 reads CASSVRQGVNNEQFF. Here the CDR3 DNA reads TGTGCCAGCAGCGTTAGACAGGGGGTCAACAATGAGCAGTTCTTC.

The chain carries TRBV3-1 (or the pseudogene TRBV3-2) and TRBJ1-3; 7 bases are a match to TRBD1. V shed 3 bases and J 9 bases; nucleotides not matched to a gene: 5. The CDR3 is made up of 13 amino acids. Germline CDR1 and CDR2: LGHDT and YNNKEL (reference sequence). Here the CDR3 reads CASSQGQLGTIYF. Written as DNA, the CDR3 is TGTGCCAGCAGCCAGGGACAGCTGGGCACCATATATTTT.

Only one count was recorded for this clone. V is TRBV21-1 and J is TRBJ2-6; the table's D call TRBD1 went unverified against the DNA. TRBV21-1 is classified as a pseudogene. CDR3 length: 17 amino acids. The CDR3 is CASSWTGGMSGANVLTF. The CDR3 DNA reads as TGTGCCAGCAGCTGGACAGGGGGCATGTCTGGGGCCAACGTCCTGACTTTC.

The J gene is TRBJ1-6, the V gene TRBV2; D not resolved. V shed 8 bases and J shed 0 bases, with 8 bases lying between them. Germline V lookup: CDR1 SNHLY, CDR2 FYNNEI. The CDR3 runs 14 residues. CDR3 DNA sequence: TGTGCCAGCGGGGATTACTCCTATAATTCACCCCTCCACTTT. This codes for CASGDYSYNSPLHF.

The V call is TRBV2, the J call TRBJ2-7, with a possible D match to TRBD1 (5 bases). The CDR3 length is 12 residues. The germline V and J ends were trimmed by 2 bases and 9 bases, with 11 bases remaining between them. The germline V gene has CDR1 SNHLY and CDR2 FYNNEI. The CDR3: CASSEQGEGQYF. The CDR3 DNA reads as TGTGCCAGCAGTGAACAGGGTGAAGGGCAGTACTTC.

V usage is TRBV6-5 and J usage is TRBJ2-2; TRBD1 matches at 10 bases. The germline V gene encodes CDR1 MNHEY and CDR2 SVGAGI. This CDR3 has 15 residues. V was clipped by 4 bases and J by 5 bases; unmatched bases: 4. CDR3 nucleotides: TGTGCCAGCAGTTCAGGACAGGGGGGAACCGGGGAGCTGTTTTTT. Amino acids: CASSSGQGGTGELFF.

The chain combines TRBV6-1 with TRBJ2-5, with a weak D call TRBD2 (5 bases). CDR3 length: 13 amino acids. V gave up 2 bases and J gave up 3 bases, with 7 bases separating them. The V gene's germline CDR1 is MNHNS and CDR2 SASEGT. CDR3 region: CASSESGEETQYF. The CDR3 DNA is TGTGCCAGCAGTGAATCCGGGGAAGAGACCCAGTACTTC.

The CDR3 DNA sequence: TGTGCCAGCAGCCAGGGACAGGGCCACGAGCAGTACTTC. It codes for CASSQGQGHEQYF. The chain joins TRBV3-1 (or the pseudogene TRBV3-2) to TRBJ2-7, with TRBD1 matching 9 bases. The CDR3 length is 13 residues. Trimming at V came to 3 bases and at J to 5 bases, leaving 2 bases not matched to a gene. CDR1 LGHDT and CDR2 YNNKEL come from the germline V gene (reference sequence).

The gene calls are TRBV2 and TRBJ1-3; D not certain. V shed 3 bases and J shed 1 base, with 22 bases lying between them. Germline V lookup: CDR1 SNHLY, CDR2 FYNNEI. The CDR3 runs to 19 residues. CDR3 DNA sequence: TGTGCCAGCAGTGACCCTCGGGAAAGGGTGCAAGGGTCTGGAAACACCATATATTTT. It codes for CASSDPRERVQGSGNTIYF.

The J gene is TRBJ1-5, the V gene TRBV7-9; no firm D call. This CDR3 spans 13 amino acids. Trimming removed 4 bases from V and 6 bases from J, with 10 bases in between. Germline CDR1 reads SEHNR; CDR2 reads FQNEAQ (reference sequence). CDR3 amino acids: CASSSQLTQPQHF. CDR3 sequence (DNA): TGTGCCAGCAGCTCGCAGCTCACTCAGCCCCAGCATTTT.

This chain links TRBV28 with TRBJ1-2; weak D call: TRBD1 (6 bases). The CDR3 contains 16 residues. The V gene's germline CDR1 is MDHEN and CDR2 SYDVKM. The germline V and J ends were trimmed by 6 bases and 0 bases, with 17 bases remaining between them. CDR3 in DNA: TGTGCCAGCAGGGACGTGGGGGGCAGAACTAACTATGGCTACACCTTC. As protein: CASRDVGGRTNYGYTF.

The CDR3 region has the DNA TGTGCCAGCAGCCAAGATCTTGCTCGGGCGGATAAAAAACTGTTTTTT. The encoded protein is CASSQDLARADKKLFF. The chain carries TRBV3-1 (or the pseudogene TRBV3-2) and TRBJ1-4; D is uncertain. There are 16 residues in the CDR3. Trimming shortened V by 0 bases and J by 9 bases, and 17 bases separated the two germline ends. Germline assignment: CDR1 LGHDT and CDR2 YNNKEL (reference sequence).

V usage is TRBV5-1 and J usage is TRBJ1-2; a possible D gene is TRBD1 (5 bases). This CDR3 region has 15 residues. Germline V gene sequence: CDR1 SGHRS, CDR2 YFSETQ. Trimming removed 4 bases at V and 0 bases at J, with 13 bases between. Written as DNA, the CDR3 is TGCGCCAGCAGCCTAGGGGAGTTCCCTAACTATGGCTACACCTTC. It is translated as CASSLGEFPNYGYTF.

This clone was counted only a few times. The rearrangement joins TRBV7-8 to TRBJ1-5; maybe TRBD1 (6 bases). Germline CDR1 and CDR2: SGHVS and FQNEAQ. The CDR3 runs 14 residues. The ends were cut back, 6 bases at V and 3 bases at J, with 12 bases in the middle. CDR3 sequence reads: CASRSGQPNQPQHF. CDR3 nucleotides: TGTGCCAGCAGAAGCGGACAGCCCAATCAGCCCCAGCATTTT.